Listed here is a single T cell receptor (beta chain). Its antigen is not identified. CDR3 size: 15 residues. The ends were cut back, 5 bases at V and 0 bases at J, with 11 bases in the middle. Germline CDR1 KGHDR, CDR2 SFDVKD. This specimen comes from a study of vaccination effects on CD4 cells after COVID-19. Notes on the study in general: Small numbers of convalescent patients limited the study. It also lacked early post-infection timepoints.

Sequencing followed a ViraFEST assay step that expanded antigen-specific CD4+ T cells with viral peptide pools. CD4+ T cell isolation took place after more than eight days of culture. Among the vaccine recipients, none had a prior SARS-CoV-2 infection, and nucleocapsid antibodies were negative. It was with approximately 10 IU/ml IL-2 and about 10 ug/ml peptides that 1.5 million to 2.5 million PBMC per well were cultured. Cultures got half-medium changes with IL-2 on days 3 and 7. Sequencing used immunoSEQ multiplex PCR; TCRdb keeps in-frame clones, though not all of them. The sample holds about 61,000 clones; about four fifths are singletons and the top ten take over 2%.

The chain employs TRBV24-1 and TRBJ2-3; D gene unclear. Sequencing was performed on CD4+ T cells from PBMCs cultured with HCoV-229E spike peptides, taken before COVID-19 vaccination. The source is a human donor who received a COVID-19 vaccine. The CDR3: CATSASKPSTDTQYF. CDR3 bases: TGTGCCACCAGTGCGAGCAAGCCTAGCACAGATACGCAGTATTTT.